This T cell receptor (beta chain) derives from a study of shared clonotypes between healthy human individuals. The study, taken as a whole, reports: Incomplete sequencing of sorted subsets was indicated by rarefaction despite large depth. Clonotype sharing among donors was expected to depend on sequencing depth.

In regard to this clone: The antigen is undetermined.

The trim removed 1 base at V and 4 bases at J, leaving 9 bases unmatched. The CDR3 spans 18 residues. Germline lookup yields CDR1 MDHEN and CDR2 SYDVKM. Some clones are missing from TCRdb's copy, which holds only in-frame ones; the method was immunoSEQ multiplex PCR. The sample has 850,000 to 1,200,000 clones; around 74% are singletons. This rearrangement joins TRBV28 to TRBJ2-7, with 14 bases fitting TRBD2. The sequence came from a man aged 18 to 29 in good health. The material sequenced was memory CD4+ T cells sorted from blood. Subset in this sample: CD45RA-negative fraction. CDR3 region: CASSLSGGTSGRRYEQYF. The CDR3 bases are TGTGCCAGCAGTTTATCCGGCGGGACTAGCGGGAGAAGGTACGAGCAGTACTTC.